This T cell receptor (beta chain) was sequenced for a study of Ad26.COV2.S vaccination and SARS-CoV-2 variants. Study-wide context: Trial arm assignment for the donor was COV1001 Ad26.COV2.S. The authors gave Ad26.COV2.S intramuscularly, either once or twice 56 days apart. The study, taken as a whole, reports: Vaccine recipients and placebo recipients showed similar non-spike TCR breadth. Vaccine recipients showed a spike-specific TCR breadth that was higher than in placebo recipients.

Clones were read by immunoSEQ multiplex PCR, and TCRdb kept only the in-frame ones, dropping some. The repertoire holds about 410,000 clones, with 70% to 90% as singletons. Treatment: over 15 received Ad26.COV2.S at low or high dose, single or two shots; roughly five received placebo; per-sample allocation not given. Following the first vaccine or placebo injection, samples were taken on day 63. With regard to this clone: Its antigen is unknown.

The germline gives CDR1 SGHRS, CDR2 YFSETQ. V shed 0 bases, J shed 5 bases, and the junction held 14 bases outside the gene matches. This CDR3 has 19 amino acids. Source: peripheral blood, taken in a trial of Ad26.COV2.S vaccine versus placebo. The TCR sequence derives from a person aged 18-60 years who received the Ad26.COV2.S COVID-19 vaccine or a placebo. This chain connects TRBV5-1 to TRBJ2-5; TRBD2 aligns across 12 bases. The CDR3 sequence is CASSLDRTTTSGSEETQYF. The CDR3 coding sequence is TGCGCCAGCAGCTTGGATCGGACCACGACTAGCGGGAGTGAGGAGACCCAGTACTTC.